Listed below are T cell receptor beta chains from one sample, sequenced in a study of identifying expanded T cells in peripheral blood. Repertoires were generated with immunoSEQ multiplex PCR, while TCRdb's copy carries only in-frame clones and drops some. The sample has 75,000 to 95,000 clones, around 90% seen once. The sample comprised blood. These TCRs come from a person between 18 and 75 years old in good health. CDR3s include the opening cysteine and the closing phenylalanine or tryptophan. D genes are given only for firm matches. Clone size is stated in some rows and not others, as once, few, many or a class when expanded.

V gene: TRBV18
D gene: TRBD1
clone size: .
J gene: TRBJ1-1
CDR3 DNA: TGTGCCAGCTCACCCTCAACCGGGACAGGGGCCTTGAACACTGAAGCTTTCTTT
CDR3 protein: CASSPSTGTGALNTEAFF

V gene: TRBV5-5
D gene: TRBD2
clone size: .
J gene: TRBJ2-3
CDR3 DNA: TGTGCCAGCAGCCCGGGACTAGCGGGGGGCACAGATACGCAGTATTTT
CDR3 protein: CASSPGLAGGTDTQYF

V gene: TRBV7-9
D gene: TRBD1
clone size: .
J gene: TRBJ2-5
CDR3 DNA: TGTGCCAGCAGCTTACAGGGGGCTGAAGAGACCCAGTACTTC
CDR3 protein: CASSLQGAEETQYF

V gene: TRBV30
D gene: .
clone size: .
J gene: TRBJ1-1
CDR3 DNA: TGTGCCTGGAGTTGGGATTATCGCATTTTCTTT
CDR3 protein: CAWSWDYRIFF

V gene: TRBV2
D gene: .
clone size: .
J gene: TRBJ1-5
CDR3 DNA: TGTGCCAGCCAGTCGATTGGGGGCAATCAGCCCCAGCATTTT
CDR3 protein: CASQSIGGNQPQHF

V gene: TRBV9
D gene: .
clone size: .
J gene: TRBJ1-3
CDR3 DNA: TGTGCCAGCAGCGTAAGCAGGGGACTTGGAAACACCATATATTTT
CDR3 protein: CASSVSRGLGNTIYF

V gene: TRBV4-1
D gene: .
clone size: .
J gene: TRBJ1-3
CDR3 DNA: TGCGCCAGCAGCCAAGAAGGGGTGGGTACGAAGAGTGGAAACACCATATATTTT
CDR3 protein: CASSQEGVGTKSGNTIYF

V gene: TRBV4-1
D gene: .
clone size: .
J gene: TRBJ1-5
CDR3 DNA: TGCGCCAGCAGCCAAGAGAGGGGCCAGCCCCAGCATTTT
CDR3 protein: CASSQERGQPQHF

V gene: TRBV2
D gene: TRBD1
clone size: .
J gene: TRBJ1-2
CDR3 DNA: TGTGCCAGCAGTGATTGGGGACAGGGGAAGGGCTACACCTTC
CDR3 protein: CASSDWGQGKGYTF

V gene: TRBV6-1
D gene: .
clone size: .
J gene: TRBJ2-4
CDR3 DNA: TGTGCCAGCAGTGAAAGGAGGGACATTCAGTACTTC
CDR3 protein: CASSERRDIQYF

V gene: TRBV2
D gene: .
clone size: .
J gene: TRBJ2-1
CDR3 DNA: TGTGCCAGCAGTGAAGGGCGGGATCGCTTCGGCAATGAGCAGTTCTTC
CDR3 protein: CASSEGRDRFGNEQFF

V gene: TRBV6-5
D gene: .
clone size: .
J gene: TRBJ1-2
CDR3 DNA: TGTGCCAGCAGTTACGGGCAGGGGACCTATGGCTACACCTTC
CDR3 protein: CASSYGQGTYGYTF

V gene: TRBV11-3
D gene: .
clone size: .
J gene: TRBJ2-2
CDR3 DNA: TGTGCCAGCTGGGGGTCCCAGGCCCCCGGGGAGCTGTTTTTT
CDR3 protein: CASWGSQAPGELFF

V gene: TRBV2
D gene: TRBD1
clone size: .
J gene: TRBJ2-2
CDR3 DNA: TGTGCCAGCGGGGGACAGGGGAGCGGGGAGCTGTTTTTT
CDR3 protein: CASGGQGSGELFF

V gene: TRBV30
D gene: .
clone size: .
J gene: TRBJ2-5
CDR3 DNA: TGTGCCTGGAGTGTTGAGACAGGACAAGAGACCCAGTACTTC
CDR3 protein: CAWSVETGQETQYF

V gene: TRBV19
D gene: .
clone size: .
J gene: TRBJ2-7
CDR3 DNA: TGTGCCAGTAAGGGGACGGGAAGGAGCGAGCAGTACTTC
CDR3 protein: CASKGTGRSEQYF

V gene: TRBV5-1
D gene: .
clone size: .
J gene: TRBJ1-1
CDR3 DNA: TGCGCCAGCAGCTCGGGGGTGAACACTGAAGCTTTCTTT
CDR3 protein: CASSSGVNTEAFF

V gene: TRBV6-4
D gene: TRBD1
clone size: .
J gene: TRBJ1-2
CDR3 DNA: TGTGCCAGCAGCCCCGGGGGCAGGGGGCCCTCTAACTATGGCTACACCTTC
CDR3 protein: CASSPGGRGPSNYGYTF

V gene: TRBV6-5
D gene: .
clone size: .
J gene: TRBJ1-1
CDR3 DNA: TGTGCCAGCAGTTACGCAGGGAGCTGGACTGAAGCTTTCTTT
CDR3 protein: CASSYAGSWTEAFF

V gene: TRBV19
D gene: .
clone size: .
J gene: TRBJ1-5
CDR3 DNA: TGTGCCAGTAGTCACGGCGGGGGTAGTAATCAGCCCCAGCATTTT
CDR3 protein: CASSHGGGSNQPQHF

V gene: TRBV6-1
D gene: .
clone size: .
J gene: TRBJ2-7
CDR3 DNA: TGTGCCAGCAAGGAACAGGCGGGGAACGAGCAGTACTTC
CDR3 protein: CASKEQAGNEQYF

V gene: TRBV7-9
D gene: .
clone size: .
J gene: TRBJ1-2
CDR3 DNA: TGTGCCAGCAGCTTATTTGCAGGGGTTGATGGCTACACCTTC
CDR3 protein: CASSLFAGVDGYTF

V gene: TRBV27
D gene: TRBD1
clone size: .
J gene: TRBJ1-1
CDR3 DNA: TGTGCCAGCAGTTTAAGGGGGACAGGGGGCGCGTTTGGAGTGGGCACTGAAGCTTTCTTT
CDR3 protein: CASSLRGTGGAFGVGTEAFF

V gene: TRBV2
D gene: .
clone size: .
J gene: TRBJ2-5
CDR3 DNA: TGTGCCAGCAGTGTCCGGGGGCCCCCGTTGGAGACCCAGTACTTC
CDR3 protein: CASSVRGPPLETQYF

V gene: TRBV11-2
D gene: TRBD2
clone size: .
J gene: TRBJ2-7
CDR3 DNA: TGTGCCAGCAGCTCAAAAGCGGGGGGACGGAGCTCCTACGAGCAGTACTTC
CDR3 protein: CASSSKAGGRSSYEQYF

V gene: TRBV5-5
D gene: .
clone size: few
J gene: TRBJ2-7
CDR3 DNA: TGTGCCAGCAGCTTGGAGGGTGACAGCTCCTACGAGCAGTACTTC
CDR3 protein: CASSLEGDSSYEQYF

V gene: TRBV11-1
D gene: TRBD2
clone size: .
J gene: TRBJ2-2
CDR3 DNA: TGTGCCAGCAGCTTAGGGACTAGCGGCTCCTCCGGGGAGCTGTTTTTT
CDR3 protein: CASSLGTSGSSGELFF

V gene: TRBV30
D gene: .
clone size: .
J gene: TRBJ2-7
CDR3 DNA: TGTGCCTGGAGTGTAACGGGAGCAGGGGAGCAGTACTTC
CDR3 protein: CAWSVTGAGEQYF

V gene: TRBV5-1
D gene: TRBD2
clone size: .
J gene: TRBJ2-3
CDR3 DNA: TGCGCCAGCAGCTTGTACGCTAGCGGGAGCTTCCTGCCCGGCACAGATACGCAGTATTTT
CDR3 protein: CASSLYASGSFLPGTDTQYF

V gene: TRBV7-9
D gene: .
clone size: few
J gene: TRBJ2-5
CDR3 DNA: TGTGCCAGCAGCCAGAATGCCCACGAGGCGACCCAGTACTTC
CDR3 protein: CASSQNAHEATQYF

V gene: TRBV25-1
D gene: TRBD2
clone size: .
J gene: TRBJ2-3
CDR3 DNA: TGTGCCAGCAGCCCGACTAGCGGAACAGATACGCAGTATTTT
CDR3 protein: CASSPTSGTDTQYF

V gene: TRBV6-4
D gene: .
clone size: .
J gene: TRBJ1-6
CDR3 DNA: TGTGCCACCAGCCTGACAGTAAATAATTCACCCCTCCACTTT
CDR3 protein: CATSLTVNNSPLHF

V gene: TRBV16
D gene: TRBD1
clone size: few
J gene: TRBJ1-5
CDR3 DNA: TGTGCCAGCAGCCAGGATACAGGGGGGAATCAGCCCCAGCATTTT
CDR3 protein: CASSQDTGGNQPQHF

V gene: TRBV2
D gene: TRBD1
clone size: .
J gene: TRBJ2-1
CDR3 DNA: TGTGCCAGCCGCCGGGACAGGAACAATGAGCAGTTCTTC
CDR3 protein: CASRRDRNNEQFF

V gene: TRBV9
D gene: TRBD1
clone size: few
J gene: TRBJ1-1
CDR3 DNA: TGTGCCAGCAGCGTAGCCGCCGGGACAGCTGAAGCTTTCTTT
CDR3 protein: CASSVAAGTAEAFF

V gene: TRBV9
D gene: .
clone size: .
J gene: TRBJ1-2
CDR3 DNA: TGTGCCAGCAGCGTTAAACCTGGTGGTGGCTACACCTTC
CDR3 protein: CASSVKPGGGYTF

V gene: TRBV5-1
D gene: TRBD1
clone size: once
J gene: TRBJ2-1
CDR3 DNA: TGCGCCAGCAGCTGGACAGGGGGGGATAGGCAGTTCTTC
CDR3 protein: CASSWTGGDRQFF

V gene: TRBV21-1
D gene: .
clone size: .
J gene: TRBJ1-1
CDR3 DNA: TGTGCCAGCAGCGCCTTTACGGAAGAGAACACTGAAGCTTTCTTT
CDR3 protein: CASSAFTEENTEAFF

V gene: TRBV11-3
D gene: .
clone size: .
J gene: TRBJ1-1
CDR3 DNA: TGTGCCAGCAGCCGGGGGGTGGACACTGAAGCTTTCTTT
CDR3 protein: CASSRGVDTEAFF

V gene: TRBV18
D gene: .
clone size: .
J gene: TRBJ1-6
CDR3 DNA: TGTGCCAGCTCACCAGGGGTGGATAATTCACCCCTCCACTTT
CDR3 protein: CASSPGVDNSPLHF